A single sample is the source of the 25 T cell receptor beta chains below, sequenced in a study of cytomegalovirus exposure and HLA in healthy donors. 13 Jbeta primers and 60 Vbeta primers were used for the PCR. Data came from immunoSEQ multiplex PCR; TCRdb stores just in-frame clones and leaves some out. In total, the table holds roughly 43,000 clones. Sequencing input: PBMCs. The receptors were sampled from a woman aged 40-49 years in good health and CMV-seronegative.

The chain combines TRBV4-2 with TRBJ2-2; 9 positions match TRBD1. Per germline, CDR1 LGHNA and CDR2 YNFKEQ. The V gene end was trimmed by 5 bases and the J gene end by 6 bases; junction bases not matched to a gene: 1. The CDR3 spans 13 residues. CDR3 amino acids: CASSRTGAGELFF. The CDR3 nucleotides read TGTGCCAGCAGCAGGACAGGGGCCGGGGAGCTGTTTTTT.

V gene TRBV7-2 combines with J gene TRBJ2-5, with a tentative D call TRBD1 (6 bases). This CDR3 spans 15 amino acids. Germline CDR1 is SGHTA and CDR2 is FQGNSA. The V end was cut by 4 bases, the J end by 2 bases, with 14 bases between. The CDR3 protein is CASSSLQGPQETQYF. CDR3 DNA: TGTGCCAGCAGCTCGCTACAGGGCCCGCAAGAGACCCAGTACTTC.

This chain joins TRBV7-2 and TRBJ2-5, with 9 bases lining up with TRBD2. The CDR3 sequence is 14 residues long. The V gene end was trimmed by 5 bases and the J gene end by 3 bases; junction bases not matched to a gene: 4. From germline, CDR1 is SGHTA and CDR2 FQGNSA. The CDR3 DNA sequence: TGTGCCAGCAGCCGTAGCGGGGGAGAAGAGACCCAGTACTTC. Protein: CASSRSGGEETQYF.

The V gene is TRBV11-3, the J gene TRBJ2-2, with 7 bases matching TRBD2. This CDR3 region has 14 residues. Germline lookup yields CDR1 SGHNT and CDR2 YENEEA. The ends lost 5 bases at V and 6 bases at J; junction bases unmatched: 6. CDR3 sequence (DNA): TGTGCCAGCAGCCGGGGGGAACACGCCGGGGAGCTGTTTTTT. It encodes CASSRGEHAGELFF.

Concerning this clone: The junction differs from germline at one of its ends, possibly a read error. This chain uses TRBV6-5 with TRBJ2-1; no firm D call. Germline lookup yields CDR1 MNHEY and CDR2 SVGAGI. This CDR3 comprises 13 residues. For the CDR3, the DNA is TGTGCCAGCAGTGACTCCCAGTGGAGACAGCAGTTCTTC. Its translation is CASSDSQWRQQFF.

The CDR3 DNA follows: TGTGCCAGCAGCCCTCTCGACGAGAGAGGCTATGGCTACACCTTC. This translates into CASSPLDERGYGYTF. The chain joins TRBV14 to TRBJ1-2; the D is unclear. Germline assignment: CDR1 SGHDN and CDR2 FVKESK. V dropped 4 bases and J dropped 4 bases, with 16 bases sitting between them. There are 15 residues in the CDR3.

This chain connects TRBV6-5 to TRBJ2-5; a weak D match, TRBD2 (6 bases). The CDR3 is 13 amino acids. V was pared by 8 bases and J by 4 bases, with 14 bases between. The germline V gene encodes CDR1 MNHEY and CDR2 SVGAGI. CDR3 sequence reads: CASGWDSRETQYF. DNA of the CDR3: TGTGCCAGCGGCTGGGACTCAAGAGAGACCCAGTACTTC.

This rearrangement joins TRBV5-1 to TRBJ2-1; 9 nucleotides match TRBD2. The CDR3 has 16 residues. The V segment lost 3 bases and the J segment 6 bases; nucleotides outside the gene matches: 10. The germline gives CDR1 SGHRS, CDR2 YFSETQ. The CDR3 DNA sequence: TGCGCCAGCAGCTCCCGAGCGGGAGGCCCCCCCAATGAGCAGTTCTTC. It yields the protein CASSSRAGGPPNEQFF.

The chain links TRBV25-1 to TRBJ2-7, with D possibly matching TRBD1 (6 bases). V lost 4 bases, J lost 3 bases, and 10 bases lay in between. The CDR3 length is 13 residues. Germline values: CDR1 MGHDK, CDR2 SYGVNS. Here the CDR3 reads CASSVGQYYEQYF. CDR3 DNA: TGTGCCAGCAGTGTTGGACAGTACTACGAGCAGTACTTC.

The rearrangement joins TRBV28 to TRBJ1-1, with 8 bases that match TRBD1. CDR3 size: 12 residues. J gave up 6 bases and V 3 bases, and 0 bases lay outside the gene matches. Germline-derived CDR1 and CDR2 are MDHEN and SYDVKM. CDR3 bases: TGTGCCAGCAGTTTGGACAGGGCTGAAGCTTTCTTT. It yields the protein CASSLDRAEAFF.

V is TRBV4-3 and J is TRBJ2-7; 12 nucleotides align to TRBD2. This CDR3 spans 13 amino acids. From germline, CDR1 is LGHNA and CDR2 YSLEER. Unmatched junction bases numbered 13, after V lost 10 bases and J lost 12 bases. This chain's CDR3 is CATSLLAGGARYF. CDR3 in DNA: TGCGCCACCTCCCTACTAGCGGGGGGAGCTAGGTACTTC.

The chain links TRBV28 to TRBJ2-7; the D gene is possibly TRBD2 (5 bases). CDR1 is MDHEN and CDR2 is SYDVKM in the germline V gene. This CDR3 spans 14 amino acids. The ends were cut back, 3 bases at V and 2 bases at J, with 11 bases in the middle. The CDR3 nucleotides are TGTGCCAGCAGTTTTCCAACTAGGACCTACGAGCAGTACTTC. Encoded protein: CASSFPTRTYEQYF.

The V gene is TRBV5-4, the J gene TRBJ2-7, with D possibly TRBD1 on 6 matching bases. Germline CDR1 is SGHNT and CDR2 is YYREEE (reference sequence). The CDR3 is 16 amino acids. The V end was cut by 1 base, the J end by 2 bases, with 16 bases between. Written as DNA, the CDR3 is TGTGCCAGCAGCTTGATTTTACCCGGGACAACCTACGAGCAGTACTTC. Encoded protein: CASSLILPGTTYEQYF.

The chain links TRBV7-2 to TRBJ2-7; the D gene is possibly TRBD1 (6 bases). Germline V gene lookup returns CDR1 SGHTA and CDR2 FQGNSA. The V gene lost 4 bases and the J gene lost 6 bases, with 19 bases spanning the gap. The CDR3 loop spans 15 amino acids. The CDR3 DNA reads as TGTGCCAGCAGCTCCTACCCCCGGGACACCACCGAGCAGTACTTC. Translation gives CASSSYPRDTTEQYF.

The V call is TRBV5-1, the J call TRBJ2-5; perhaps TRBD2 as D (6 bases). With 4 bases removed from V and 5 bases from J, the gap between germline ends came to 18 bases. Germline CDR1 reads SGHRS; CDR2 reads YFSETQ. The CDR3 has 15 amino acids. This CDR3 reads CASSQAGTTGETQYF. CDR3 bases: TGCGCCAGCAGCCAGGCGGGGACGACGGGTGAGACCCAGTACTTC.

The chain is built from TRBV7-9 and TRBJ1-1; 7 bases line up with TRBD1. CDR3 length: 14 residues. CDR1 and CDR2 from the germline V gene are SEHNR and FQNEAQ (reference sequence). The V and J ends lost 2 bases and 0 bases, in that order; junction bases with no gene match: 0. In DNA, the CDR3 is TGTGCCAGCAGCTTAAGGGGGCTGAACACTGAAGCTTTCTTT. Translating gives CASSLRGLNTEAFF.

Details on this clone: Within the sample, other DNA sequences also encode this same CDR3. V gene TRBV5-1 combines with J gene TRBJ2-5; 14 bases line up with TRBD2. The germline gives CDR1 SGHRS, CDR2 YFSETQ. Trimming at V came to 3 bases and at J to 5 bases, leaving 3 bases not matched to a gene. The CDR3 has 15 residues. CDR3 amino acids: CASSSGLAGVETQYF. The DNA of the CDR3 is TGCGCCAGCAGCTCGGGACTAGCGGGAGTTGAGACCCAGTACTTC.

A word on this clone: An end of the junction differs from the germline gene, which may be a read error. This chain links TRBV29-1 with TRBJ2-3; D might be TRBD2 (6 bases). Germline CDR1 and CDR2: SQVTM and ANQGSEA. CDR3 length: 12 amino acids. In DNA, the CDR3 is TGCAGCGAGCGGGCTTCCGGCGATAAGCAGTATTTT. Translation gives CSERASGDKQYF.

The chain combines TRBV7-9 with TRBJ1-2, with 10 positions matching TRBD1. The CDR3 length is 16 residues. CDR1 is SEHNR and CDR2 is FQNEAQ in the germline V gene (reference sequence). V was pared by 5 bases and J by 6 bases, with 12 bases of the junction left unmatched. The CDR3 sequence: CASSHIPGQGFHGYTF. The CDR3 DNA follows: TGTGCCAGCAGCCATATTCCGGGACAGGGGTTTCATGGCTACACCTTC. Filled out from reference TRBV7-9 and TRBJ1-2, the complete variable domain reads DTGVSQNPRHKITKRGQNVTFRCDPISEHNRLYWYRQTLGQGPEFLTYFQNEAQLEKSRLLSDRFSAERPKGSFSTLEIQRTEQGDSAMYLCASSHIPGQGFHGYTFGSGTRLTVV.

The V and J genes are TRBV23-1 and TRBJ2-2; TRBD2 aligns across 16 bases. TRBV23-1 is known as an ORF, though its function is uncertain. V dropped 0 bases and J dropped 6; count of bases not matched to a gene: 16. The CDR3 is made up of 22 amino acids. The CDR3, as DNA: TGCGCCAGCAGTCAATCCCGATACGCGGGACTAGCGGGAGGGCCATACGCCGGGGAGCTGTTTTTT. It yields the protein CASSQSRYAGLAGGPYAGELFF.

This chain connects TRBV27 to TRBJ2-7; TRBD1 might be the D (6 bases). The CDR3 sequence is 17 residues long. V lost 0 bases and J 0 bases, leaving 15 bases between the germline ends. In germline, CDR1 is MNHEY, CDR2 SMNVEV (reference sequence). CDR3 region: CASSLSPQGPLSYEQYF. Written as DNA, the CDR3 is TGTGCCAGCAGTTTATCGCCGCAGGGGCCCCTCTCCTACGAGCAGTACTTC.

V gene TRBV5-4 combines with J gene TRBJ2-4, with 10 bases lining up with TRBD2. This CDR3 has 14 residues. CDR1 SGHNT and CDR2 YYREEE come from the germline V gene (reference sequence). Unmatched junction bases numbered 6, after V lost 0 bases and J lost 12 bases. The CDR3 bases are TGTGCCAGCAGCTTGGAGCCCGGGACTAGCGCTCAGTACTTC. It yields the protein CASSLEPGTSAQYF.

The rearrangement joins TRBV10-3 to TRBJ2-7, with D possibly matching TRBD1 (5 bases). Germline assignment: CDR1 ENHRY and CDR2 SYGVKD. The CDR3 extends over 14 amino acids. V was trimmed by 9 bases and J by 2 bases, leaving 17 bases between them. The CDR3 loop is CAISAVETAYEQYF. The CDR3 DNA reads as TGTGCCATATCAGCCGTGGAGACAGCCTACGAGCAGTACTTC.

The DNA of the CDR3 is TGTGCCAGCAGCTTTCAGGGGGCAGGCTATGGCTACACCTTC. Encoded protein: CASSFQGAGYGYTF. The V and J genes are TRBV5-4 and TRBJ1-2; 8 positions match TRBD1. This CDR3 spans 14 amino acids. Unmatched junction bases numbered 4, after V lost 2 bases and J lost 4 bases. Per germline, CDR1 SGHNT and CDR2 YYREEE (reference sequence).

The chain is built from TRBV5-1 and TRBJ2-3, with 7 bases fitting TRBD1. The CDR3 runs 14 residues. The germline V gene encodes CDR1 SGHRS and CDR2 YFSETQ. J was trimmed by 5 bases and V by 4 bases; bases with no gene match: 7. Written as DNA, the CDR3 is TGCGCCAGCAGCACGAAGGGGGCCGTAGATACGCAGTATTTT. Protein: CASSTKGAVDTQYF.